This T cell receptor beta chain was documented in a study of CD8 T cells in Susac syndrome. The RNA input was about 0.5 to 1 ug, and it was reverse transcribed with random hexamers. One entry per CDR3 protein results from TCRdb running MiXCR on the immunoSEQ multiplex PCR reads. This table holds some 200,000 distinct CDR3 sequences, approximately 95% found once. The CDR3 spans 15 residues. CDR1 SGHDN and CDR2 FVKESK come from the germline V gene. The V gene lost 4 bases and the J gene lost 1 base, with 14 bases spanning the gap. The sample taken for sequencing was CD8+ T cells from PBMCs. The V and J genes are TRBV14 and TRBJ2-7; possible D gene TRBD2, 5 bases. The origin of this receptor is a human donor with Susac syndrome. DNA for the CDR3: TGTGCCAGCAGCCCGACTATTCCTGGATCCTACGAGCAGTACTTC. Translated, it gives CASSPTIPGSYEQYF.